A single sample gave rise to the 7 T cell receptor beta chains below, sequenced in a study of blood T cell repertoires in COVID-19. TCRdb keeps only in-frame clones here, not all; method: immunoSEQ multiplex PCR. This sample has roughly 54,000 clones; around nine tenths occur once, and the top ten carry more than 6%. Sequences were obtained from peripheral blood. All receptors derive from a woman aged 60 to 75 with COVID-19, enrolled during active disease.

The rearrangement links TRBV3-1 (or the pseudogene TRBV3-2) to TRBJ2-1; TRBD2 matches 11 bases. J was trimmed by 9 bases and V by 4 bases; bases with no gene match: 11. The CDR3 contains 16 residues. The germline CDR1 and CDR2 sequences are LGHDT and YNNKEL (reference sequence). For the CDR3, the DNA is TGTGCCAGCAGCCCCCGTGATAGCGGGAGGGCCAGTGAGCAGTTCTTC. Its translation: CASSPRDSGRASEQFF.

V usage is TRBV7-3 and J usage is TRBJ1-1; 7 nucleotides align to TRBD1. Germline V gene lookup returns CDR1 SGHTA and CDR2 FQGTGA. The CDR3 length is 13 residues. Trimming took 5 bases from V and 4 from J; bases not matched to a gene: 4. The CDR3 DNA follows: TGTGCCAGCAGCGCGGGACAGATCACTGAAGCTTTCTTT. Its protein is CASSAGQITEAFF.

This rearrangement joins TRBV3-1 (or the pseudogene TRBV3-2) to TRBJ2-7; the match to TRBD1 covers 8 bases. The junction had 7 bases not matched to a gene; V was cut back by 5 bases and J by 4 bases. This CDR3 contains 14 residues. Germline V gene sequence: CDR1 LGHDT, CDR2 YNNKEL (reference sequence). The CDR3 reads CASSATGAIYEQYF. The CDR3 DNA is TGTGCCAGCAGCGCGACAGGGGCGATATACGAGCAGTACTTC.

The CDR3: CASSWTSAYYEQYF. CDR3 coding DNA: TGTGCCAGCAGTTGGACTAGTGCCTACTACGAGCAGTACTTC. This chain connects TRBV11-2 to TRBJ2-7; 7 bases are shared with TRBD2. This CDR3 has 14 residues. Germline V gene sequence: CDR1 SGHAT, CDR2 FQNNGV. V was pared by 6 bases and J by 3 bases, with 8 bases of the junction left unmatched. The complete variable domain, with remaining parts taken from reference TRBV11-2 and TRBJ2-7, reads EAGVAQSPRYKIIEKRQSVAFWCNPISGHATLYWYQQILGQGPKLLIQFQNNGVVDDSQLPKDRFSAERLKGVDSTLKIQPAKLEDSAVYLCASSWTSAYYEQYFGPGTRLTVT.

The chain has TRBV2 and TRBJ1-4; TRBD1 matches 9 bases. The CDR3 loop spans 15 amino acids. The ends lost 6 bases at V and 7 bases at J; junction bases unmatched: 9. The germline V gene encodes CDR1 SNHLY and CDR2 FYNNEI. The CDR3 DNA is TGTGCCAGCAGCGCCCCGGGACAGGGTTTTGAAAAACTGTTTTTT. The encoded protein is CASSAPGQGFEKLFF.

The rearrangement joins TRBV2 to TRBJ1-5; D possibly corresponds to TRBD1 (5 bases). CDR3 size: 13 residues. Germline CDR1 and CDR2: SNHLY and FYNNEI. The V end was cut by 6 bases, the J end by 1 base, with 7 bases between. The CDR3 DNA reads TGTGCCAGCAGCAGACAGAGCAATCAGCCCCAGCATTTT. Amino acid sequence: CASSRQSNQPQHF.

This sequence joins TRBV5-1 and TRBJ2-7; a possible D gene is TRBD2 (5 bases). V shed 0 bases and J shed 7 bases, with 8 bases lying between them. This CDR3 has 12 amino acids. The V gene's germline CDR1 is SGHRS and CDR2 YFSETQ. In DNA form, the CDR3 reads TGCGCCAGCAGCTTGGAATGGGAGGAGCAGTACTTC. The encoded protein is CASSLEWEEQYF.